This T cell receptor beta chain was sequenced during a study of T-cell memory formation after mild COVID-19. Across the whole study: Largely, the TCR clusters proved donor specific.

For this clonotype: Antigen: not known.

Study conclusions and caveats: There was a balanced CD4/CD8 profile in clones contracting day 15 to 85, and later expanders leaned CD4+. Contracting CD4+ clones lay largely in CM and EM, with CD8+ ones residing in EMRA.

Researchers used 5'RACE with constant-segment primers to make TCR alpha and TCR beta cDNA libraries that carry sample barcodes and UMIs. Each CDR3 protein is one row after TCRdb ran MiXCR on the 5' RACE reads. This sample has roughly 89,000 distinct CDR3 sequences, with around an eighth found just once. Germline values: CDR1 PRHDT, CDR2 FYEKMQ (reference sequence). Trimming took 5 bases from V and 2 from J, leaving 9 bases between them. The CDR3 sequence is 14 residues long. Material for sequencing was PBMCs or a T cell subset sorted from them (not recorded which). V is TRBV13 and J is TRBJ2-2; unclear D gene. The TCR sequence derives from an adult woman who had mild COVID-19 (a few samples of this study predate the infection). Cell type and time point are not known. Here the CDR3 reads CASSAWVNTGELFF. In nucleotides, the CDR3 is TGTGCCAGCAGCGCGTGGGTCAACACCGGGGAGCTGTTTTTT. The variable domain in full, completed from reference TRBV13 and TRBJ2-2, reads AAGVIQSPRHLIKEKRETATLKCYPIPRHDTVYWYQQGPGQDPQFLISFYEKMQSDKGSIPDRFSAQQFSDYHSELNMSSLELGDSALYFCASSAWVNTGELFFGEGSRLTVL.